The 27 T cell receptor beta chains presented below share a single source sample, sequenced in a study of control samples from healthy donors and cancer patients. Here immunoSEQ multiplex PCR was the method, and the copy in TCRdb shows in-frame clones only, minus some. Of roughly 29,000 clones listed, around 80% are singletons. Sequences were obtained from PBMCs. The receptors come from a man aged 60 to 75 with head and neck cancer.

The chain recombines TRBV27 with TRBJ1-1; no clear D gene. The CDR3 runs 14 residues. Trimming stripped 3 bases from V and 1 base from J, with 9 bases between. Looked up from germline, CDR1 is MNHEY and CDR2 is SMNVEV (reference sequence). CDR3 sequence: CASSFHLSNTEAFF. Here the CDR3 DNA reads TGTGCCAGCAGTTTCCATCTTTCGAACACTGAAGCTTTCTTT.

The chain joins TRBV27 to TRBJ1-4; 12 bases match TRBD1. The CDR3 covers 21 residues. V was pared by 1 base and J by 0 bases, with 12 bases of the junction left unmatched. CDR1 and CDR2 (germline): MNHEY, SMNVEV (reference sequence). The CDR3 protein is CASSLWPPQGQGAATNEKLFF. CDR3 DNA: TGTGCCAGCAGTTTATGGCCCCCCCAGGGACAGGGGGCAGCAACTAATGAAAAACTGTTTTTT.

The J gene is TRBJ1-5, the V gene TRBV29-1, with D possibly matching TRBD1 (5 bases). Germline CDR1 and CDR2: SQVTM and ANQGSEA. Trimming removed 6 bases from V and 5 bases from J, with 14 bases in between. The CDR3 consists of 13 residues. Here the CDR3 DNA reads TGCAGCGTGGCGGGGGGTTGGGATCAGCCCCAGCATTTT. Translation gives CSVAGGWDQPQHF.

This sequence joins TRBV6-5 and TRBJ1-1, with D possibly matching TRBD1 (5 bases). The CDR3 contains 16 residues. V lost 0 bases to trimming and J lost 0 bases, with 11 bases between them. Germline values: CDR1 MNHEY, CDR2 SVGAGI. The CDR3 loop reads CASSYSAGTMNTEAFF. CDR3 DNA sequence: TGTGCCAGCAGTTACTCGGCAGGGACGATGAACACTGAAGCTTTCTTT.

This chain joins TRBV9 and TRBJ1-2, with 8 bases identical to TRBD1. CDR3 length: 14 amino acids. J lost 5 bases, V lost 3 bases, and 6 bases had no gene match. Germline V lookup: CDR1 SGDLS, CDR2 YYNGEE. The CDR3 region has the DNA TGTGCCAGCAGCGCCGGACAGGGTCCGTATGGCTACACCTTC. It translates to CASSAGQGPYGYTF.

The V gene is TRBV25-1, the J gene TRBJ1-4; D not certain. Germline V gene lookup returns CDR1 MGHDK and CDR2 SYGVNS. This CDR3 is 13 amino acids long. V gave up 4 bases and J gave up 8 bases, with 11 bases separating them. The CDR3 DNA reads as TGTGCCAGCAGTGCGAGGGTTGGGGAAAAACTGTTTTTT. The encoded protein is CASSARVGEKLFF.

CDR3 in DNA: TGTGCCTGGGCCCAGACCCCATCCAGGGTGAACACTGAAGCTTTCTTT. Translated, it gives CAWAQTPSRVNTEAFF. The gene calls are TRBV30 and TRBJ1-1, with D perhaps matching TRBD1 (5 bases). Germline V gene lookup returns CDR1 GTSNPN and CDR2 SVGIG (reference sequence). CDR3 length: 16 residues. V lost 5 bases and J 0 bases, leaving 19 bases between the germline ends.

This clone is a singleton in its sample. V gene TRBV5-1 combines with J gene TRBJ2-7, with a possible D match to TRBD1 (5 bases). V lost 4 bases, J lost 0 bases, and 8 bases lay in between. The V gene's germline CDR1 is SGHRS and CDR2 YFSETQ. CDR3 length equals 13 residues. This chain's CDR3 is CASSRQSSYEQYF. In nucleotides, the CDR3 is TGCGCCAGCAGCAGACAGAGCTCCTACGAGCAGTACTTC.

This chain uses TRBV7-2 with TRBJ2-4; TRBD2 aligns across 12 bases. The CDR3 is 14 amino acids. With V trimmed by 5 bases and J by 4 bases, 0 bases remained unmatched. Germline CDR1 SGHTA, CDR2 FQGNSA. The CDR3 nucleotides read TGTGCCAGCAGCACTAGCGGGAGGAAAAACATTCAGTACTTC. This translates into CASSTSGRKNIQYF.

This clone was counted once. The V call is TRBV5-5, the J call TRBJ2-5; D unclear. Trimming pared 0 bases from V and 2 bases from J, leaving 8 bases between. Germline values: CDR1 SGHKS, CDR2 YYEKEE (reference sequence). The CDR3 is 14 residues long. As DNA, the CDR3 is TGTGCCAGCAGCTTGGTCCAGCCTCAAGAGACCCAGTACTTC. Its protein is CASSLVQPQETQYF.

V gene TRBV29-1 combines with J gene TRBJ1-1; the match to TRBD1 covers 10 bases. Trimming at V came to 7 bases and at J to 6 bases, leaving 8 bases not matched to a gene. The CDR3 covers 13 residues. Germline V lookup: CDR1 SQVTM, CDR2 ANQGSEA. CDR3 nucleotide sequence: TGCAGCGGTACCGGGACAGGGGTCCCTGAAGCTTTCTTT. Its protein product is CSGTGTGVPEAFF.

The chain links TRBV10-3 to TRBJ2-5, with TRBD1 identical over 9 bases. The germline CDR1 and CDR2 sequences are ENHRY and SYGVKD. The length of the CDR3 is 17 residues. Trimming took 6 bases from V and 2 from J; bases not matched to a gene: 13. The CDR3 nucleotides read TGTGCCATCAGCCGGGACAGGGAGGCGGTAGGGCAAGAGACCCAGTACTTC. This encodes CAISRDREAVGQETQYF.

V usage is TRBV27 and J usage is TRBJ2-6; D unresolved. The V end was cut by 0 bases, the J end by 1 base, with 1 base between. This CDR3 has 14 amino acids. CDR1 MNHEY and CDR2 SMNVEV come from the germline V gene (reference sequence). The CDR3 coding sequence is TGTGCCAGCAGTTTATCGTCTGGGGCCAACGTCCTGACTTTC. It codes for CASSLSSGANVLTF.

V and J are TRBV19 and TRBJ2-6; 10 bases are shared with TRBD1. This CDR3 region has 17 residues. In germline, CDR1 is LNHDA, CDR2 SQIVND (reference sequence). Trimming cost V 4 bases and J 0 bases; bases outside gene matches: 3. The chain's CDR3 is CASSRGTGASGANVLTF. The CDR3 DNA reads as TGTGCCAGTAGTAGGGGGACAGGGGCCTCTGGGGCCAACGTCCTGACTTTC.

The CDR3 DNA is TGTGCCACCAGTCCCGGGGCCCAAGAGACCCAGTACTTC. This codes for CATSPGAQETQYF. The chain uses TRBV24-1 and TRBJ2-5; D may be TRBD1 or TRBD2 (5 bases each). V gave up 6 bases and J gave up 1 base, with 8 bases separating them. Germline-derived CDR1 and CDR2 are KGHDR and SFDVKD. The CDR3 sequence is 13 residues long.

The gene calls are TRBV28 and TRBJ2-3; 7 positions match TRBD2. V lost 6 bases to trimming and J lost 5 bases; unmatched junction nucleotides: 11. Germline CDR1 MDHEN, CDR2 SYDVKM. CDR3 length: 15 amino acids. CDR3 DNA: TGTGCCAGCAGGATCGGGGGGAGGCGCGAAGATACGCAGTATTTT. Residues: CASRIGGRREDTQYF.

This chain uses TRBV18 with TRBJ2-7; unclear D gene. Germline CDR1 is KGHSH and CDR2 is LQKENI. Trimming left V 3 bases short and J 7 bases short, with 10 bases between. This CDR3 contains 12 residues. The CDR3 here is CASSPQPWEQYF. The DNA for the CDR3 is TGTGCCAGCTCACCCCAACCCTGGGAGCAGTACTTC.

The J gene is TRBJ1-1, the V gene TRBV27, with TRBD1 matching over 7 bases. V dropped 6 bases and J dropped 1; count of bases not matched to a gene: 5. Germline V lookup: CDR1 MNHEY, CDR2 SMNVEV (reference sequence). The length of the CDR3 is 14 residues. The chain's CDR3 is CASRKTGSNTEAFF. In DNA form, the CDR3 reads TGTGCCAGCAGAAAGACAGGGTCGAACACTGAAGCTTTCTTT.

The chain carries TRBV29-1 and TRBJ1-2; D is possibly TRBD1 (5 bases). Germline-derived CDR1 and CDR2 are SQVTM and ANQGSEA. V lost 4 bases, J lost 2 bases, and 8 bases lay in between. CDR3 length: 12 residues. The CDR3 DNA reads TGCAGCGTTGTGGAGGGGAACTATGGCTACACCTTC. It encodes CSVVEGNYGYTF.

CDR3 amino acids: CASSLRLAAYNEQFF. CDR3 DNA sequence: TGTGCCAGCAGTTTGCGGCTAGCGGCCTACAATGAGCAGTTCTTC. The chain uses TRBV27 and TRBJ2-1; 7 bases agree with TRBD2. V lost 3 bases and J lost 2; bases outside the gene matches: 4. Germline values: CDR1 MNHEY, CDR2 SMNVEV (reference sequence). The CDR3 consists of 15 residues.

The CDR3 region is CASSPRRRYEQYF. CDR3 sequence (DNA): TGTGCCAGCAGCCCTCGTCGAAGGTACGAGCAGTACTTC. The V call is TRBV21-1, the J call TRBJ2-7. TRBV21-1 is flagged as a pseudogene. The CDR3 has 13 amino acids.

Only a few counts were recorded for this clone. The gene calls are TRBV5-1 and TRBJ2-6, with TRBD1 identical over 7 bases. Per the germline V gene, CDR1 is SGHRS and CDR2 is YFSETQ. CDR3 length: 20 residues. Losses at the gene ends were 1 base for V and 1 base for J; bases not matched to a gene: 14. The CDR3 protein is CASSLSFRQGLLSGANVLTF. As DNA, the CDR3 is TGCGCCAGCAGCTTGTCCTTCCGACAGGGCCTACTATCTGGGGCCAACGTCCTGACTTTC.

V is TRBV10-1 and J is TRBJ2-2; 9 positions agree with TRBD1. The CDR3 consists of 15 residues. The ends lost 5 bases at V and 3 bases at J; junction bases unmatched: 4. Germline assignment: CDR1 WNHNN and CDR2 SYGVQD (reference sequence). The CDR3 loop is CASSTGGADTGELFF. CDR3 sequence (DNA): TGCGCCAGCAGTACAGGGGGCGCGGACACCGGGGAGCTGTTTTTT.

This clone was found once. The chain combines TRBV10-1 with TRBJ2-1; D unresolved. The CDR3 is 14 amino acids. V was cut by 5 bases and J by 4 bases, with 12 bases left in between. Germline V gene sequence: CDR1 WNHNN, CDR2 SYGVQD (reference sequence). In DNA form, the CDR3 reads TGCGCCAGCAGTCACCGGACGGCATACAATGAGCAGTTCTTC. As protein: CASSHRTAYNEQFF.

This rearrangement joins TRBV3-1 (or the pseudogene TRBV3-2) to TRBJ2-5; 8 nucleotides agree with TRBD2. The V gene end was trimmed by 4 bases and the J gene end by 4 bases; junction bases not matched to a gene: 2. CDR1 LGHDT and CDR2 YNNKEL come from the germline V gene (reference sequence). The CDR3 is 13 amino acids. CDR3 sequence reads: CASSLLAGETQYF. As DNA, the CDR3 is TGTGCCAGCAGCCTGCTAGCGGGAGAGACCCAGTACTTC.

This clone was recorded once. The rearrangement links TRBV14 to TRBJ1-2; tentatively, D is TRBD1 (6 bases). The CDR3 has 15 residues. Germline loops: CDR1 SGHDN, CDR2 FVKESK. V was shortened by 4 bases and J by 9 bases, with 21 bases between the two germline ends. The CDR3 here is CASSPARTAGVSYTF. The CDR3 coding sequence is TGTGCCAGCAGCCCCGCCCGGACAGCTGGGGTCAGCTACACCTTC.

The chain couples TRBV25-1 to TRBJ1-1; D is uncertain. From germline, CDR1 is MGHDK and CDR2 SYGVNS. CDR3 length equals 13 residues. Trimming cost V 6 bases and J 5 bases, with 13 bases left between them. The CDR3 spells CASRGEGRTEAFF. In nucleotides, the CDR3 is TGTGCCAGCAGGGGAGAAGGTAGAACTGAAGCTTTCTTT.